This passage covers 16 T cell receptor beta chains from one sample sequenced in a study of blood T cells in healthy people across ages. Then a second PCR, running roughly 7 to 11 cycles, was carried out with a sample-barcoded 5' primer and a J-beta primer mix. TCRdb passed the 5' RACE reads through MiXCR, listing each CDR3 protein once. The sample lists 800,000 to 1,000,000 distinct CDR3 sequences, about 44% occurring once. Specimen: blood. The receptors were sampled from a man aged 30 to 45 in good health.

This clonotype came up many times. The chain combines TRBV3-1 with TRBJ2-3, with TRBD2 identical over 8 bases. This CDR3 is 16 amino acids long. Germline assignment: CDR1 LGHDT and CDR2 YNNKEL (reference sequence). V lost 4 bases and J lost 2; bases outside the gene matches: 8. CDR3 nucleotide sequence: TGTGCCAGCAGCCTGAGAAAACTAGCGGCCACAGATACGCAGTATTTT. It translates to CASSLRKLAATDTQYF.

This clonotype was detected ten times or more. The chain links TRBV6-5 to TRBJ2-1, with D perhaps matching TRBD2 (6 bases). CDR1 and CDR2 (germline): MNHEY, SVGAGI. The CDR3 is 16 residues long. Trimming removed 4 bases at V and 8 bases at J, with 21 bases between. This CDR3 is CASSSRRLDAWDEQFF. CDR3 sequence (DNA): TGTGCCAGCAGTTCTCGAAGACTAGATGCGTGGGATGAGCAGTTCTTC.

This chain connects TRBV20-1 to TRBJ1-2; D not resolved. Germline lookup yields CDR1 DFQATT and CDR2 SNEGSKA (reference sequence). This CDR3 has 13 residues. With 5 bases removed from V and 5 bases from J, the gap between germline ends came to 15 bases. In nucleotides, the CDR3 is TGCAGTGCTTATCCCCACAGAGGGTATGGCTACACCTTC. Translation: CSAYPHRGYGYTF.

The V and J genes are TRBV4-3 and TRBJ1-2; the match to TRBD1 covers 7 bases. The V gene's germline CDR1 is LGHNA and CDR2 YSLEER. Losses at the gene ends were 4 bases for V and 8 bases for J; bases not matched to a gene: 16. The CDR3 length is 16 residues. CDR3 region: CASSLDFLQGRWGYTF. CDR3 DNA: TGCGCCAGCAGCCTTGACTTCCTACAGGGGCGGTGGGGCTACACCTTC.

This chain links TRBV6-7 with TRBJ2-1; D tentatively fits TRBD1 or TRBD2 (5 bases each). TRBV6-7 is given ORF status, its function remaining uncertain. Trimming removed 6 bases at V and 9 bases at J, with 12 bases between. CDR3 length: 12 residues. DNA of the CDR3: TGTGCCAGCAGGGGGGAATTCGGTGAGCAGTTCTTC. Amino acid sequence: CASRGEFGEQFF.

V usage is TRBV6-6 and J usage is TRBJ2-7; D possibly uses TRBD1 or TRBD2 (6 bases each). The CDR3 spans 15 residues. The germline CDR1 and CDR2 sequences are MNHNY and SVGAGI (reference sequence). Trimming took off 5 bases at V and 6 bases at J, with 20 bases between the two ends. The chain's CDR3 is CASSPTMTGGVEQYF. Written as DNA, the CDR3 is TGTGCCAGCAGTCCCACCATGACAGGAGGGGTCGAGCAGTACTTC.

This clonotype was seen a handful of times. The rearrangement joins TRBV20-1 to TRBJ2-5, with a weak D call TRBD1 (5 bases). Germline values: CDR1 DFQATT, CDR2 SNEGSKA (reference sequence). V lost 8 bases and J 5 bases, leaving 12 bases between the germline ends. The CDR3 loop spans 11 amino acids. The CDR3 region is CSPRGEETQYF. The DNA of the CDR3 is TGCAGTCCAAGGGGTGAGGAGACCCAGTACTTC.

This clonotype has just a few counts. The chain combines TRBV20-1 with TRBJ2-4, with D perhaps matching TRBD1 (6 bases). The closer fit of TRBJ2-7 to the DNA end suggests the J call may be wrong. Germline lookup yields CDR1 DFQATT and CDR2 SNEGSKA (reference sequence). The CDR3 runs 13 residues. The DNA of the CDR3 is TGCAGTGCTAGTAGGGACAACAACCACGAGCAGTACTTC. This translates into CSASRDNNHEQYF.

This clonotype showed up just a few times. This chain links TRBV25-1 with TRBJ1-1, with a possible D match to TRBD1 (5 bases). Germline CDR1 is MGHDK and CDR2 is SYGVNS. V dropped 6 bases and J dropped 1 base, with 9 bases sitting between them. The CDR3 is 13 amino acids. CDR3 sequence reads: CASSPGTNTEAFF. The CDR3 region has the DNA TGTGCCAGCAGCCCCGGGACGAACACTGAAGCTTTCTTT. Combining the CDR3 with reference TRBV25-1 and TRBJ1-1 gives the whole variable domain EADIYQTPRYLVIGTGKKITLECSQTMGHDKMYWYQQDPGMELHLIHYSYGVNSTEKGDLSSESTVSRIRTEHFPLTLESARPSHTSQYLCASSPGTNTEAFFGQGTRLTVV.

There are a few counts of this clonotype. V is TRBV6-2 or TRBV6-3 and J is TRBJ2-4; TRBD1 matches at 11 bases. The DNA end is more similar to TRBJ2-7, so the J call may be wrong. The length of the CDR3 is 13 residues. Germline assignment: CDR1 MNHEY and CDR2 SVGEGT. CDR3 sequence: CASSWTGGTEQYF. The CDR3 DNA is TGTGCCAGCAGTTGGACAGGGGGCACCGAGCAGTACTTC.

Here the CDR3 reads CASRLKGSSYNSPLHF. The CDR3 DNA reads TGTGCCAGCAGGCTGAAGGGGAGCTCCTATAATTCACCCCTCCACTTT. The chain carries TRBV6-1 and TRBJ1-6, with a possible D match to TRBD1 (5 bases). Germline-derived CDR1 and CDR2 are MNHNS and SASEGT. The V and J ends lost 6 bases and 0 bases respectively, with 12 bases between them. This CDR3 has 16 amino acids.

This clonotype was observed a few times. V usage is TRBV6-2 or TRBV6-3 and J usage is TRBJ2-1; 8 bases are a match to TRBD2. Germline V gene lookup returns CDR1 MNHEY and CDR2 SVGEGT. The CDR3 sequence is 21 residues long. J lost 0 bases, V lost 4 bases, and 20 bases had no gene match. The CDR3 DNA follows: TGTGCCAGCAGTTTGGAGCGTTTTCTGCGGGGGGACTATAGCTCCTACAATGAGCAGTTCTTC. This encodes CASSLERFLRGDYSSYNEQFF.

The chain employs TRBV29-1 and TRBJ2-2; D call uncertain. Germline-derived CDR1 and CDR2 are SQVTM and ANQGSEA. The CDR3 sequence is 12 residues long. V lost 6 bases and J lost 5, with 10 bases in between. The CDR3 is CSVPERTGELFF. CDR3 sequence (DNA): TGCAGCGTCCCTGAAAGAACCGGGGAGCTGTTTTTT.

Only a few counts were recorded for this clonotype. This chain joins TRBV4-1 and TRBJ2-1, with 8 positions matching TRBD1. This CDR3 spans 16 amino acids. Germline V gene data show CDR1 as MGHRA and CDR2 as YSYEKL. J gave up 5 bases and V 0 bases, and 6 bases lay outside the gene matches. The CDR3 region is CASSQDWTGPHNEQFF. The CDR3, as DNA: TGCGCCAGCAGCCAAGATTGGACAGGGCCACACAATGAGCAGTTCTTC.

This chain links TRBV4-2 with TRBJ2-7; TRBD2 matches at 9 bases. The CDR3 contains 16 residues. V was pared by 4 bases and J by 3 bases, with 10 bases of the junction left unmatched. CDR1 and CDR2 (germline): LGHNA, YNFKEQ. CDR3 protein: CASSPTRGGGVYEQYF. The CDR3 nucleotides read TGTGCCAGCAGCCCCACAAGAGGCGGGGGGGTCTACGAGCAGTACTTC.

As DNA, the CDR3 is TGCAGTGCTAGCGCGGGTTCCGGGGAGCTGTTTTTT. Protein: CSASAGSGELFF. This chain links TRBV20-1 with TRBJ2-2, with D possibly matching TRBD2 (5 bases). V was clipped by 3 bases and J by 6 bases, with 8 bases between them. Germline V gene sequence: CDR1 DFQATT, CDR2 SNEGSKA (reference sequence). The CDR3 runs to 12 residues.